These 23 T cell receptor beta chains came from one sample sequenced in a study of beta chain features in type 1 diabetes. Expressed TCRB transcripts were sequenced after all isolated RNA was converted to cDNA. Only in-frame clones appear in the TCRdb table, and some are missing; sequencing was by immunoSEQ multiplex PCR. Here the sample spans 350,000 to 400,000 clones, roughly 15% being singletons. Specimen: naive CD4+ T cells from blood. Receptors originate from a woman aged 18-30 years in good health.

In this sample, this clone turned up a few times. The chain employs TRBV9 and TRBJ2-7, with 7 bases aligning to TRBD1. CDR3 length: 18 residues. Germline CDR1 and CDR2: SGDLS and YYNGEE. The J segment lost 0 bases and the V segment lost 3 bases, leaving 15 bases of the junction unmatched. This CDR3 is CASSARQGLPLSSYEQYF. DNA for the CDR3: TGTGCCAGCAGCGCCCGACAGGGTTTGCCCCTTAGCTCCTACGAGCAGTACTTC. The full variable domain, completed using reference TRBV9 and TRBJ2-7, is DSGVTQTPKHLITATGQRVTLRCSPRSGDLSVYWYQQSLDQGLQFLIQYYNGEERAKGNILERFSAQQFPDLHSELNLSSLELGDSALYFCASSARQGLPLSSYEQYFGPGTRLTVT.

This clone was seen a few times. V gene TRBV4-3 combines with J gene TRBJ1-4, with unresolved D. This CDR3 has 15 residues. V was clipped by 0 bases and J by 4 bases, with 9 bases between them. In germline, CDR1 is LGHNA, CDR2 YSLEER. CDR3 sequence reads: CASSQEGQINEKLFF. The DNA for the CDR3 is TGCGCCAGCAGCCAAGAGGGCCAGATTAATGAAAAACTGTTTTTT.

Only a few counts were recorded for this clone. The rearrangement links TRBV6-1 to TRBJ1-2; TRBD1 matches 8 bases. Germline CDR1 and CDR2: MNHNS and SASEGT. The CDR3 consists of 14 residues. J was trimmed by 7 bases and V by 6 bases; bases with no gene match: 10. The CDR3 DNA reads as TGTGCCAGCAGCACGACAGGGGATACGCGTGGCTACACCTTC. It yields the protein CASSTTGDTRGYTF.

The chain joins TRBV7-9 to TRBJ2-1; 8 nucleotides agree with TRBD1. The CDR3 extends over 12 amino acids. J lost 14 bases, V lost 0 bases, and 3 bases had no gene match. Germline lookup yields CDR1 SEHNR and CDR2 FQNEAQ (reference sequence). This chain's CDR3 is CASSLAMTGEFF. Here the CDR3 DNA reads TGTGCCAGCAGCTTAGCTATGACAGGGGAGTTCTTC.

The rearrangement links TRBV6-5 to TRBJ1-1, with D possibly TRBD1 on 6 matching bases. CDR1 and CDR2 from the germline V gene are MNHEY and SVGAGI. V was shortened by 4 bases and J by 12 bases, with 15 bases between the two germline ends. This CDR3 is built from 12 residues. DNA of the CDR3: TGTGCCAGCAGTTTCGCAGGGGTAGGAACTTTCTTT. Translating it yields CASSFAGVGTFF.

This clone appeared a few times. The CDR3 bases are TGTGCCAGCAGTTACTCGCCGGACACCGGGGAGCTGTTTTTT. The encoded protein is CASSYSPDTGELFF. This chain connects TRBV6-5 to TRBJ2-2; D unresolved. Germline V lookup: CDR1 MNHEY, CDR2 SVGAGI. This CDR3 comprises 14 residues. V gave up 0 bases and J gave up 3 bases, with 5 bases separating them.

This clone was picked up a small number of times. This rearrangement joins TRBV20-1 to TRBJ1-4; possible D gene TRBD1, 5 bases. This CDR3 is built from 11 residues. V gave up 0 bases and J gave up 17 bases, with 13 bases separating them. Looked up from germline, CDR1 is DFQATT and CDR2 is SNEGSKA (reference sequence). The DNA of the CDR3 is TGCAGTGCTAGAGATCCCGACAGATCCTTTTTT. This gives the protein CSARDPDRSFF.

In its sample, this clone was seen a few times. The genes are TRBV28 and TRBJ2-7, with TRBD1 matching over 7 bases. Germline CDR1 MDHEN, CDR2 SYDVKM. The V and J ends lost 5 bases and 1 base, in that order; junction bases with no gene match: 17. This CDR3 region has 18 residues. CDR3 sequence: CASSESGTAIIKSYEQYF. CDR3 in DNA: TGTGCCAGCAGTGAATCCGGGACAGCCATTATTAAATCCTACGAGCAGTACTTC.

The chain recombines TRBV29-1 with TRBJ1-1; D gene unclear. The germline CDR1 and CDR2 sequences are SQVTM and ANQGSEA. Trimming took off 4 bases at V and 0 bases at J, with 9 bases between the two ends. The CDR3 has 13 residues. The CDR3 DNA reads TGCAGCGTTGGACACCGCCTGAACACTGAAGCTTTCTTT. As protein: CSVGHRLNTEAFF.

The chain employs TRBV18 and TRBJ2-5; TRBD2 matches at 9 bases. V trimming: 4 bases; J trimming: 2 bases; junction bases outside the gene matches: 8. This CDR3 is 16 amino acids long. Germline V gives CDR1 KGHSH, CDR2 LQKENI. The CDR3 DNA follows: TGTGCCAGCTCACAGGGTAGCGGGAGAAATCAAGAGACCCAGTACTTC. Amino acids: CASSQGSGRNQETQYF.

The chain couples TRBV29-1 to TRBJ1-5; unclear D gene. This CDR3 has 14 residues. Trimming stripped 5 bases from V and 2 bases from J, with 13 bases between. Germline V CDR1 and CDR2: SQVTM, ANQGSEA. CDR3 bases: TGCAGCGTTTTGTCGGGGAACGGCAATCAGCCCCAGCATTTT. Translating it yields CSVLSGNGNQPQHF.

This clone came up a few times. This chain connects TRBV7-2 to TRBJ2-7; 10 bases map to TRBD2. CDR1 is SGHTA and CDR2 is FQGNSA in the germline V gene. Trimming removed 5 bases from V and 0 bases from J; junction bases left unmatched: 7. CDR3 length: 16 residues. The CDR3 DNA is TGTGCCAGCAGCCCTCCGGGACTAGCGAGCTCCTACGAGCAGTACTTC. Translated, it gives CASSPPGLASSYEQYF.

In its sample, this clone was seen a few times. This chain links TRBV7-9 with TRBJ2-1; 8 nucleotides align to TRBD2. Trimming cost V 3 bases and J 9 bases; bases outside gene matches: 1. CDR3 size: 12 residues. Per germline, CDR1 SEHNR and CDR2 FQNEAQ (reference sequence). The CDR3 protein is CASSFGLAEQFF. CDR3 nucleotides: TGTGCCAGCAGCTTCGGACTAGCTGAGCAGTTCTTC. Full variable domain (missing parts from reference TRBV7-9 and TRBJ2-1): DTGVSQNPRHKITKRGQNVTFRCDPISEHNRLYWYRQTLGQGPEFLTYFQNEAQLEKSRLLSDRFSAERPKGSFSTLEIQRTEQGDSAMYLCASSFGLAEQFFGPGTRLTVL.

Only a few counts were recorded for this clone. CDR3 coding DNA: TGTGCCAGCATACAGGGGGCGTGGGGGGCCAACGTCCTGACTTTC. As protein: CASIQGAWGANVLTF. The V and J genes are TRBV5-6 and TRBJ2-6; TRBD1 matches at 9 bases. Germline lookup yields CDR1 SGHDT and CDR2 YYEEEE. V shed 6 bases, J shed 4 bases, and the junction held 5 bases outside the gene matches. There are 15 residues in the CDR3. The full variable domain, its missing parts supplied by reference TRBV5-6 and TRBJ2-6, is DAGVTQSPTHLIKTRGQQVTLRCSPKSGHDTVSWYQQALGQGPQFIFQYYEEEERQRGNFPDRFSGHQFPNYSSELNVNALLLGDSALYLCASIQGAWGANVLTFGAGSRLTVL.

The CDR3 DNA reads as TGTGCCAGCAGTACTCCCGGGGGGGGACTTGACTATGGCTACACCTTC. It yields the protein CASSTPGGGLDYGYTF. J is TRBJ1-2 and V is TRBV28, with a weak D call TRBD1 (5 bases). Per germline, CDR1 MDHEN and CDR2 SYDVKM. The CDR3 runs to 16 residues. V gave up 5 bases and J gave up 3 bases, with 19 bases separating them.

V and J are TRBV2 and TRBJ1-3, with 7 nucleotides matching TRBD1. Looked up from germline, CDR1 is SNHLY and CDR2 is FYNNEI. The length of the CDR3 is 15 residues. V lost 6 bases, J lost 6 bases, and 11 bases stayed unmatched. Here the CDR3 DNA reads TGTGCCAGCAGACCGGATAAAGGGACAGCAAACACCATATATTTT. This gives the protein CASRPDKGTANTIYF.

This clone has more than one count but fewer than ten. The J gene is TRBJ2-1, the V gene TRBV7-8; 7 bases are shared with TRBD2. Germline loops: CDR1 SGHVS, CDR2 FQNEAQ. J was trimmed by 6 bases and V by 0 bases; bases with no gene match: 20. The CDR3 is 20 residues long. The CDR3 nucleotides are TGTGCCAGCAGCTTAGCGGACGCGGTCGGGCGGGAGAGGTTTGGCAATGAGCAGTTCTTC. It encodes CASSLADAVGRERFGNEQFF.

This rearrangement joins TRBV7-9 to TRBJ2-1; the D gene is possibly TRBD2 (6 bases). From germline, CDR1 is SEHNR and CDR2 FQNEAQ (reference sequence). The CDR3 contains 16 residues. V shed 1 base and J shed 1 base, with 11 bases lying between them. CDR3 DNA sequence: TGTGCCAGCAGCTTAGGTGCGGGGTTTTCCTACAATGAGCAGTTCTTC. Protein: CASSLGAGFSYNEQFF.

The chain carries TRBV5-4 and TRBJ2-5; maybe TRBD2 (7 bases). Trimming stripped 2 bases from V and 5 bases from J, with 10 bases between. The CDR3 totals 13 residues. Germline CDR1 reads SGHNT; CDR2 reads YYREEE (reference sequence). In nucleotides, the CDR3 is TGTGCCAGCAGCTTACGGGGGGCCGAGACCCAGTACTTC. Its protein product is CASSLRGAETQYF.

This clone was counted only a few times. The V gene is TRBV19, the J gene TRBJ1-1; 7 bases agree with TRBD1. CDR3 length equals 12 residues. Germline CDR1 LNHDA, CDR2 SQIVND (reference sequence). V was clipped by 11 bases and J by 6 bases; unmatched bases: 9. The CDR3 here is CACIGQVSEAFF. The DNA of the CDR3 is TGTGCCTGCATAGGACAGGTCTCTGAAGCTTTCTTT.

V and J are TRBV9 and TRBJ2-3; TRBD1 agrees at 7 bases. There are 14 residues in the CDR3. J gave up 4 bases and V 2 bases, and 4 bases lay outside the gene matches. Germline V gene lookup returns CDR1 SGDLS and CDR2 YYNGEE. DNA of the CDR3: TGTGCCAGCAGCGTCGACAGGGTCGCAGATACGCAGTATTTT. As protein: CASSVDRVADTQYF.

The CDR3: CAWPGPDSSYGYTF. The CDR3 bases are TGTGCCTGGCCAGGCCCTGACAGCTCGTATGGCTACACCTTC. The chain carries TRBV30 and TRBJ1-2; a weak D match, TRBD1 (5 bases). With 5 bases removed from V and 5 bases from J, the gap between germline ends came to 18 bases. Germline CDR1 and CDR2: GTSNPN and SVGIG (reference sequence). The CDR3 runs to 14 residues.

This chain joins TRBV7-2 and TRBJ2-4; D might be TRBD2 (6 bases). Per germline, CDR1 SGHTA and CDR2 FQGNSA. The CDR3 sequence is 19 residues long. Trimming took off 1 base at V and 0 bases at J, with 19 bases between the two ends. The chain's CDR3 is CASSLVLPGRGLAKNIQYF. CDR3 DNA: TGTGCCAGCAGCTTAGTTTTACCGGGACGGGGACTAGCCAAAAACATTCAGTACTTC.